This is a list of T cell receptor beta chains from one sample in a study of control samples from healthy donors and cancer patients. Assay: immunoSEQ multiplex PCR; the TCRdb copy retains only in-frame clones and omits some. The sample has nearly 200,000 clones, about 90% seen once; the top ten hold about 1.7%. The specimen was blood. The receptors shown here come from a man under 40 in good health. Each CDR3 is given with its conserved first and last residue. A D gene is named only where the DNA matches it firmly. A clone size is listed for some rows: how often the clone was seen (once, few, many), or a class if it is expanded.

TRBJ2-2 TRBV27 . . CASRGQIHTGELFF TGTGCCAGCCGGGGGCAGATTCACACCGGGGAGCTGTTTTTT
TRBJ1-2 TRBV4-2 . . CASSQGGAGSNYGYTF TGTGCCAGCAGCCAAGGAGGGGCGGGGTCTAACTATGGCTACACCTTC
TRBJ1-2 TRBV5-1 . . CASSLGTDFYGYTF TGCGCCAGCAGCTTGGGGACAGATTTCTATGGCTACACCTTC
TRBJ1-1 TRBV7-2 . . CASSFYRAREAFF TGTGCCAGCAGCTTTTACAGGGCAAGGGAAGCTTTCTTT
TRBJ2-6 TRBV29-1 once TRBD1 CSVEDPGGLSGANVLTF TGCAGCGTTGAAGACCCAGGGGGCCTCTCTGGGGCCAACGTCCTGACTTTC
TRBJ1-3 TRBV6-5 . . CASSRGEISGNTIYF TGTGCCAGCAGTCGGGGGGAGATATCTGGAAACACCATATATTTT
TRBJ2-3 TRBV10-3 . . CAISEVKTGIWTDTQYF TGTGCCATCAGTGAGGTCAAAACAGGGATTTGGACAGATACGCAGTATTTT
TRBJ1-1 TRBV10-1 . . CASSESGGGTEAFF TGCGCCAGCAGTGAGTCAGGGGGGGGCACTGAAGCTTTCTTT
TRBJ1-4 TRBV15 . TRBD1 CATIEQGAREKLFF TGTGCCACCATCGAACAGGGGGCTAGGGAAAAACTGTTTTTT
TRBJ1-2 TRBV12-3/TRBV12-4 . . CASSFSQNYGYTF TGTGCCAGCAGTTTTTCCCAGAACTATGGCTACACCTTC
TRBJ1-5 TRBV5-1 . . CASSLEGDSNQPQHF TGCGCCAGCAGCTTGGAGGGAGATAGCAATCAGCCCCAGCATTTT
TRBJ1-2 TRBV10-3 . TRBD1 CAISAGTGRDGYTF TGTGCCATCAGTGCCGGGACAGGGAGAGATGGCTACACCTTC
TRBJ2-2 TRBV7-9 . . CASSLTENTGELFF TGTGCCAGCAGCTTAACTGAGAACACCGGGGAGCTGTTTTTT
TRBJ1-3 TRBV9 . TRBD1 CASSGRTGGAGNTIYF TGTGCCAGCAGCGGTAGGACAGGCGGGGCTGGAAACACCATATATTTT
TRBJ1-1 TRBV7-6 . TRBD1 CASSSDRRAEAFF TGTGCCAGCAGCTCGGACAGGAGAGCTGAAGCTTTCTTT
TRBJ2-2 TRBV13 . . CASSLLEATGELFF TGTGCCAGCAGCTTACTCGAGGCTACCGGGGAGCTGTTTTTT
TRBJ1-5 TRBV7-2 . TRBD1 CASSAGRDRVGNQPQHF TGTGCCAGCAGCGCGGGGCGGGACAGGGTAGGCAATCAGCCCCAGCATTTT
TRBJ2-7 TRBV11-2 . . CASSLVFRSSHEQYF TGTGCCAGCAGCTTAGTTTTCAGGTCTTCCCACGAGCAGTACTTC
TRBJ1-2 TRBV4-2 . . CASSQEPGSNYGYTF TGTGCCAGCAGCCAAGAACCAGGGAGTAACTATGGCTACACCTTC
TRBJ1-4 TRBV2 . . CASSGRYNEKLFF TGTGCCAGCAGTGGGCGGTATAATGAAAAACTGTTTTTT
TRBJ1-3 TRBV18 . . CASSPPPTVPGNTIYF TGTGCCAGCTCACCACCCCCGACAGTTCCTGGAAACACCATATATTTT
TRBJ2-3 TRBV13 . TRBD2 CASSLEGLLRTDTQYF TGTGCCAGCAGCTTAGAGGGACTACTTCGCACAGATACGCAGTATTTT
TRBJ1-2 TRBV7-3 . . CASSPSLRSTGGYTF TGTGCCAGCAGCCCCTCGTTAAGGTCGACGGGGGGCTACACCTTC
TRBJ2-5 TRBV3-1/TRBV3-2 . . CASSQDWRETQYF TGTGCCAGCAGCCAAGATTGGCGGGAGACCCAGTACTTC
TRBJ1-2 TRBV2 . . CASSEQVLRLNYGYTF TGTGCCAGCAGTGAACAGGTGTTGCGCTTAAACTATGGCTACACCTTC
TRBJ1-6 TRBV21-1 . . CASSNFVSPLHF TGTGCCAGCAGCAATTTTGTGTCACCCCTCCACTTT